What follows are 21 T cell receptor beta chains derived from one specimen sequenced in a study of blood T cells in healthy people across ages. It was with a sample-barcoded 5' primer and a J-beta primer mix that a second PCR of roughly 7 to 12 cycles was run. TCRdb re-called the 5' RACE reads with MiXCR, one entry per CDR3 protein. The repertoire holds 800,000 or so distinct CDR3 sequences, with approximately 25% as singletons. These data also featured in a second study, about T cells of mothers and their children.

Input material: blood. The receptors shown here come from a boy aged 5-17 years in good health.

This chain connects TRBV28 to TRBJ2-3, with D perhaps matching TRBD1 (6 bases). Germline CDR1 is MDHEN and CDR2 is SYDVKM. This CDR3 spans 17 amino acids. V was cut by 2 bases and J by 1 base, with 16 bases left in between. The CDR3 loop is CASSLAPGVMGTDTQYF. Here the CDR3 DNA reads TGTGCCAGCAGTTTAGCTCCAGGGGTAATGGGCACAGATACGCAGTATTTT.

This chain uses TRBV5-1 with TRBJ2-1, with D perhaps TRBD2 (7 bases). Germline V CDR1 and CDR2: SGHRS, YFSETQ. The CDR3 length is 15 residues. The germline V and J ends were trimmed by 3 bases and 7 bases, with 17 bases remaining between them. As DNA, the CDR3 is TGCGCCAGCAGCTCCCGGTTCGGGGGGCGTAATGAGCAGTTCTTC. This gives the protein CASSSRFGGRNEQFF.

The CDR3 DNA reads as TGTGCCAGCAGCCAAGTCTCTGGACAGGGGACCTTCGAAGCTTTCTTT. The encoded protein is CASSQVSGQGTFEAFF. The rearrangement links TRBV4-2 to TRBJ1-1; 9 nucleotides line up with TRBD1. This CDR3 contains 16 residues. J lost 8 bases, V lost 1 base, and 11 bases had no gene match. Germline CDR1 reads LGHNA; CDR2 reads YNFKEQ.

This clonotype turned up a few times. The V gene is TRBV20-1, the J gene TRBJ2-7, with D tentatively TRBD2 (5 bases). This CDR3 contains 14 residues. V lost 1 base and J lost 3, with 13 bases in between. Germline V lookup: CDR1 DFQATT, CDR2 SNEGSKA (reference sequence). The CDR3 sequence: CSARVTRTGYEQYF. The CDR3 region has the DNA TGCAGTGCTAGAGTTACGAGGACTGGCTACGAGCAGTACTTC.

This clonotype was seen only a few times. The V call is TRBV7-2, the J call TRBJ2-3; TRBD2 might be the D (6 bases). The V gene's germline CDR1 is SGHTA and CDR2 FQGNSA. V lost 1 base to trimming and J lost 0 bases, with 11 bases between them. The CDR3 is 16 amino acids. The CDR3 DNA sequence: TGTGCCAGCAGCTTAGGGAGGGGAACTAGCACAGATACGCAGTATTTT. The encoded protein is CASSLGRGTSTDTQYF.

This clonotype was counted between two and nine times. The rearrangement joins TRBV7-2 to TRBJ2-5; TRBD2 aligns across 7 bases. J was trimmed by 5 bases and V by 4 bases; bases with no gene match: 13. CDR1 and CDR2 from the germline V gene are SGHTA and FQGNSA. This CDR3 has 16 amino acids. CDR3 in amino acids: CASSSLSGTLWETQYF. The CDR3 coding sequence is TGTGCCAGCAGCTCGTTAAGCGGGACCCTTTGGGAGACCCAGTACTTC.

The chain links TRBV29-1 to TRBJ2-2; D may be TRBD1 (5 bases). V dropped 4 bases and J dropped 3 bases, with 9 bases sitting between them. The CDR3 length is 13 residues. The germline CDR1 and CDR2 sequences are SQVTM and ANQGSEA. The CDR3 spells CSVGWGYTGELFF. In DNA, the CDR3 is TGCAGCGTTGGGTGGGGCTACACCGGGGAGCTGTTTTTT.

The chain has TRBV6-2 or TRBV6-3 and TRBJ2-4, with a tentative D call TRBD2 (5 bases). This CDR3 comprises 19 residues. Per germline, CDR1 MNHEY and CDR2 SVGEGT. The ends were cut back, 2 bases at V and 3 bases at J, with 23 bases in the middle. The CDR3 region is CASSYILRDTPIGKNIQYF. The CDR3 DNA is TGTGCCAGCAGTTACATTTTGAGGGATACGCCAATCGGCAAAAACATTCAGTACTTC.

This chain links TRBV6-2 or TRBV6-3 with TRBJ2-3, with no clear D. Trimming shortened V by 4 bases and J by 5 bases, and 4 bases separated the two germline ends. Germline CDR1 and CDR2: MNHEY and SVGEGT. CDR3 length: 11 residues. Written as DNA, the CDR3 is TGTGCCAGCAGTTCGATAGATACGCAGTATTTT. This translates into CASSSIDTQYF.

This clonotype was observed a handful of times. This chain connects TRBV11-3 to TRBJ2-4, with D possibly matching TRBD2 (6 bases). The CDR3 consists of 16 residues. CDR1 and CDR2 (germline): SGHNT, YENEEA. Deletions cut 1 base from V and 5 bases from J, with 15 bases between. DNA for the CDR3: TGTGCCAGCAGCTTAGGTACGGGAGTGGGGGAAAACATTCAGTACTTC. Translating it yields CASSLGTGVGENIQYF.

The chain carries TRBV4-2 and TRBJ2-7, with unresolved D. CDR1 is LGHNA, CDR2 YNFKEQ, per germline. The CDR3 has 15 residues. The V end was cut by 4 bases, the J end by 3 bases, with 16 bases between. The CDR3 DNA reads as TGTGCCAGCAGCCCGCATCACACGTTTAACTACGAGCAGTACTTC. Protein sequence: CASSPHHTFNYEQYF.

This clonotype was observed a handful of times. The chain joins TRBV4-3 to TRBJ1-2; 7 nucleotides align to TRBD1. The V and J ends lost 6 bases and 5 bases, in that order; junction bases with no gene match: 12. The CDR3 covers 15 residues. The germline V gene has CDR1 LGHNA and CDR2 YSLEER. The CDR3 DNA is TGCGCCAGCAGGGCCTTGGGCAGGGACAGTTATGGCTACACCTTC. As protein: CASRALGRDSYGYTF.

This clonotype was counted only a few times. A single base separates this from a much larger clone, so it may be a read error. The chain couples TRBV12-3 or TRBV12-4 to TRBJ1-1, with unresolved D. The CDR3 spans 17 residues. CDR3 amino acids: CAGSLGSWLRLPTEAFF. Here the CDR3 DNA reads TGTGCCGGCAGTTTAGGAAGTTGGCTCCGGTTACCCACTGAAGCTTTCTTT.

This clonotype has at least ten counts. The V and J genes are TRBV29-1 and TRBJ2-5; 12 nucleotides line up with TRBD2. The germline V gene has CDR1 SQVTM and CDR2 ANQGSEA. The CDR3 has 12 amino acids. V gave up 7 bases and J gave up 5 bases; unmatched junction bases: 2. Here the CDR3 DNA reads TGCAGCGGACTAGCGGGGGAGGAGACCCAGTACTTC. This translates into CSGLAGEETQYF.

This chain joins TRBV28 and TRBJ2-5, with 9 bases matching TRBD1. With V trimmed by 3 bases and J by 5 bases, 10 bases remained unmatched. This CDR3 is built from 16 residues. CDR1 and CDR2 (germline): MDHEN, SYDVKM. The CDR3 DNA sequence: TGTGCCAGCAGTTTGGCCTGGGACAGGGAGGGGGAGACCCAGTACTTC. It specifies CASSLAWDREGETQYF.

This clonotype was counted only a few times. V gene TRBV3-1 combines with J gene TRBJ2-5; TRBD2 agrees at 10 bases. The J call may be in error: the DNA end matches TRBJ2-1 better. CDR3 length: 16 residues. Germline-derived CDR1 and CDR2 are LGHDT and YNNKEL (reference sequence). DNA for the CDR3: TGTGCCAGCAGCCAAGGAGGGCTAGCGGGAGCTGGTGAGCAGTTCTTC. Translated, it gives CASSQGGLAGAGEQFF.

This chain joins TRBV6-6 and TRBJ1-5; 7 positions agree with TRBD1. Germline V gives CDR1 MNHNY, CDR2 SVGAGI (reference sequence). Trimming cost V 3 bases and J 1 base; bases outside gene matches: 3. The CDR3 is 15 residues long. This chain's CDR3 is CASSYRGQSNQPQHF. Written as DNA, the CDR3 is TGTGCCAGCAGTTATAGGGGACAGAGCAATCAGCCCCAGCATTTT.

The DNA for the CDR3 is TGTGCCAGCAGTTTAAGGAGGGTATTGGCCTACGAGCAGTACTTC. Protein sequence: CASSLRRVLAYEQYF. V and J are TRBV27 and TRBJ2-7, with D perhaps TRBD2 (6 bases). V was cut by 2 bases and J by 2 bases, with 13 bases left in between. The CDR3 has 15 amino acids. Germline V gives CDR1 MNHEY, CDR2 SMNVEV (reference sequence).

Remarks on this clonotype: This may be a read error, as it is one base from a much larger clone. The V gene is TRBV6-1, the J gene TRBJ1-4, with D perhaps TRBD1 (6 bases). Deletions cut 2 bases from V and 7 bases from J, with 11 bases between. In germline, CDR1 is MNHNS, CDR2 SASEGT. The CDR3 covers 14 residues. CDR3 residues: CASSEPGGSEKLFF. Written as DNA, the CDR3 is TGTGCCAGCAGTGAACCGGGGGGCAGTGAAAAACTGTTTTTT.

There are a few counts of this clonotype. The chain uses TRBV20-1 and TRBJ2-5, with D maybe TRBD1 (6 bases). Germline V gene sequence: CDR1 DFQATT, CDR2 SNEGSKA (reference sequence). The CDR3 runs to 13 residues. CDR3 residues: CNQQQGQQETQYF. The CDR3 bases are TGCAATCAACAACAAGGACAGCAAGAGACCCAGTACTTC.

The chain carries TRBV6-1 and TRBJ2-3; no clear D gene. The V and J ends lost 6 bases and 6 bases respectively, with 22 bases between them. In germline, CDR1 is MNHNS, CDR2 SASEGT. The CDR3 runs to 16 residues. Written as DNA, the CDR3 is TGTGCCAGCAGCCCCTTCAACCTAGGCGGTACGGATACGCAGTATTTT. Protein sequence: CASSPFNLGGTDTQYF.